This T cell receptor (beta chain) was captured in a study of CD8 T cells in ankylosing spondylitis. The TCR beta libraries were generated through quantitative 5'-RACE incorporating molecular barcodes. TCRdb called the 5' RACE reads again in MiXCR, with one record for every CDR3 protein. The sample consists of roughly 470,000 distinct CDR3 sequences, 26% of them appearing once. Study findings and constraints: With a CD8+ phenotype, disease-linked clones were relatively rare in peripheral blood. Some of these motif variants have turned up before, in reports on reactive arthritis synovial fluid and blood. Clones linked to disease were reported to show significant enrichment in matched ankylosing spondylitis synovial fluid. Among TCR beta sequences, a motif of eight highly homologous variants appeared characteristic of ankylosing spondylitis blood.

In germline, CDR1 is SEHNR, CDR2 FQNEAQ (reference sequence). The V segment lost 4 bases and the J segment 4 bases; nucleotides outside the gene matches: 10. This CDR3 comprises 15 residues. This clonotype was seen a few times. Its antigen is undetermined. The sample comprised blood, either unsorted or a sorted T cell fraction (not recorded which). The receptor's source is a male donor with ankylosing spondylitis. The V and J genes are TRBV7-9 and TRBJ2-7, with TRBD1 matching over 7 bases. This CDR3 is CASSSETGVRYEQYF. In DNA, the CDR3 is TGTGCCAGCAGCTCAGAAACAGGGGTTCGGTACGAGCAGTACTTC.